This T cell receptor beta chain emerged from a study of shared clonotypes between healthy human individuals. Repertoires were generated with immunoSEQ multiplex PCR, while TCRdb's copy carries only in-frame clones and drops some. The data show millions of clones, with about 94% seen just once and approximately 1.2% held by the top ten. Naive CD8 populations comprised CD45RO-negative cells positively selected for CCR7, excluding terminally differentiated effector memory CD45RA+ cells. Sequencing input: naive CD8+ T cells sorted from blood. The clonotype comes from a man in his late teens or twenties in good health.

Here the CDR3 DNA reads TGTGCCAGCAGTTACACAGGGGAGAGTGAAAAACTGTTTTTT. Amino acids: CASSYTGESEKLFF. The gene calls are TRBV28 and TRBJ1-4, with 7 bases lining up with TRBD1. The CDR3 consists of 14 residues. Germline lookup yields CDR1 MDHEN and CDR2 SYDVKM. With 4 bases clipped from V and 7 bases from J, the junction kept 6 bases outside the gene matches.